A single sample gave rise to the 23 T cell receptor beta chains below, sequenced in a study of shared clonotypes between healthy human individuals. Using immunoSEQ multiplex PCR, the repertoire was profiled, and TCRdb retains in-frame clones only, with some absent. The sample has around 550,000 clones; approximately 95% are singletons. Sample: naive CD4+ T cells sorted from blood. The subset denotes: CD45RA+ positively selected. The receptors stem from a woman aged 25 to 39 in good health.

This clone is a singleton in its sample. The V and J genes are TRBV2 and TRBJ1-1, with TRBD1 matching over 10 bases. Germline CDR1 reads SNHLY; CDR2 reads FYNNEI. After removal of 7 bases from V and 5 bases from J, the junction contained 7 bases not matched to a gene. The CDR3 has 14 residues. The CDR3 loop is CASTTGQGMTEAFF. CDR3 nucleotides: TGTGCCAGCACCACGGGACAGGGGATGACTGAAGCTTTCTTT.

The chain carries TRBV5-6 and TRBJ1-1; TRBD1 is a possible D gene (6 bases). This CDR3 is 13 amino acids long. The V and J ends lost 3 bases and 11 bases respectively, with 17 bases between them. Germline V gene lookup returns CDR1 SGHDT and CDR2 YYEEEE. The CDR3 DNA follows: TGTGCCAGCAGCTCGGGGGCCCGGGGTGACGCTTTCTTT. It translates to CASSSGARGDAFF.

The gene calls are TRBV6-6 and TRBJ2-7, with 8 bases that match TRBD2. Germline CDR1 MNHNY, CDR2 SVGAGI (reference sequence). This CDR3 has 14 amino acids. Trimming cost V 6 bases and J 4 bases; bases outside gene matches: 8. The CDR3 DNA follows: TGTGCCAGCAGGGGGAGCGGGAGAAAATACGAGCAGTACTTC. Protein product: CASRGSGRKYEQYF.

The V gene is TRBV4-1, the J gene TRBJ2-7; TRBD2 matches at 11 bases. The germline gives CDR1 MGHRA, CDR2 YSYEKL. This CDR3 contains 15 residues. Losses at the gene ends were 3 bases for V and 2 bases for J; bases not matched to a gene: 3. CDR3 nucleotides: TGCGCCAGCAGCCAGCAGACTAGCGGGGCCTACGAGCAGTACTTC. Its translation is CASSQQTSGAYEQYF.

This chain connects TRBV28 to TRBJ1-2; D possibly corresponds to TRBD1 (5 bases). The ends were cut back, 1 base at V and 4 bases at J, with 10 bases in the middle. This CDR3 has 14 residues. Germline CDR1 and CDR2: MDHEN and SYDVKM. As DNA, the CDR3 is TGTGCCAGCAGTTTATTGTCAGGGATCTATGGCTACACCTTC. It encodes CASSLLSGIYGYTF.

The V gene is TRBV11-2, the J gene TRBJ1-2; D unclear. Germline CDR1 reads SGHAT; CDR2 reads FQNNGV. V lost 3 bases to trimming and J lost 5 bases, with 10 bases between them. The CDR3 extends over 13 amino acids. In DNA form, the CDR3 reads TGTGCCAGCAGCTTCTTCCTCGGATATGGCTACACCTTC. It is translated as CASSFFLGYGYTF. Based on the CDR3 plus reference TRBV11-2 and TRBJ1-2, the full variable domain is EAGVAQSPRYKIIEKRQSVAFWCNPISGHATLYWYQQILGQGPKLLIQFQNNGVVDDSQLPKDRFSAERLKGVDSTLKIQPAKLEDSAVYLCASSFFLGYGYTFGSGTRLTVV.

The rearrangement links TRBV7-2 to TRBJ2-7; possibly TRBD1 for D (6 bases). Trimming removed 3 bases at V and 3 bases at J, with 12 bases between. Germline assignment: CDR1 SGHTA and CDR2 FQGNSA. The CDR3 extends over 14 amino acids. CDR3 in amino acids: CASSFRGSDYEQYF. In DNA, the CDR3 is TGTGCCAGCAGCTTTAGGGGGTCTGACTACGAGCAGTACTTC.

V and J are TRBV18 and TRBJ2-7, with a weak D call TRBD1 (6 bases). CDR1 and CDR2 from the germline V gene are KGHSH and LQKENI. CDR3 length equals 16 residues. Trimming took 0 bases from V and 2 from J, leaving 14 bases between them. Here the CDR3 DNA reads TGTGCCAGCTCACCACCGGACAGCTACACGACCTACGAGCAGTACTTC. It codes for CASSPPDSYTTYEQYF.

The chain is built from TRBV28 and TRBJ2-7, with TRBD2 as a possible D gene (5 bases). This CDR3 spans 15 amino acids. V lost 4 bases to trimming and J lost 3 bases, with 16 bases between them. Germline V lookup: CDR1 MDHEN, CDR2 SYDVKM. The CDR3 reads CASSYDRDGDYEQYF. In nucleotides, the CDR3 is TGTGCCAGCAGTTACGACCGGGATGGAGACTACGAGCAGTACTTC.

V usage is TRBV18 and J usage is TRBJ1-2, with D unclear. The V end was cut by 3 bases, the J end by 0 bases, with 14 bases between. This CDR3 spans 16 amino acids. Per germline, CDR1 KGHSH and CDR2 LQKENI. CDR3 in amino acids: CASSPVQVDPNYGYTF. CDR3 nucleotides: TGTGCCAGCTCACCGGTACAAGTGGATCCTAACTATGGCTACACCTTC.

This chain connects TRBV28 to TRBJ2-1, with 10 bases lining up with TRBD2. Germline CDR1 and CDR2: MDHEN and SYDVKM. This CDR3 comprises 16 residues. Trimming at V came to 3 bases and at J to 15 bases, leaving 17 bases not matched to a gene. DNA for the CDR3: TGTGCCAGCAGTTTTAGCCCGGGACTAGCGTACCTACGACGGTTCTTC. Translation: CASSFSPGLAYLRRFF.

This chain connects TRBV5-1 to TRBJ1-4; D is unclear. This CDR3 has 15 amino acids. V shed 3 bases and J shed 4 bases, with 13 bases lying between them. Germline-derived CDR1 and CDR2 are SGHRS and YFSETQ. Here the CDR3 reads CASSWRRGDNEKLFF. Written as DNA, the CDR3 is TGCGCCAGCAGCTGGCGTCGGGGAGATAATGAAAAACTGTTTTTT.

The DNA for the CDR3 is TGTGCCAGCACGCCCTCCTCGAGGGGGCTCTATGGCTACACCTTC. Protein: CASTPSSRGLYGYTF. This chain joins TRBV6-5 and TRBJ1-2; 7 nucleotides align to TRBD1. Germline CDR1 is MNHEY and CDR2 is SVGAGI. V lost 7 bases to trimming and J lost 4 bases; unmatched junction nucleotides: 12. This CDR3 region has 15 residues.

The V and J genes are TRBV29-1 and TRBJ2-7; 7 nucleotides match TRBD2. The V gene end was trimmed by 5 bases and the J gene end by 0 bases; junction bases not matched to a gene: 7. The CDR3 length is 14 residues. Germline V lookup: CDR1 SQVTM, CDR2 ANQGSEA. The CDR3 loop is CSVPSGRSSYEQYF. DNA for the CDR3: TGCAGCGTTCCTTCCGGGAGGAGCTCCTACGAGCAGTACTTC.

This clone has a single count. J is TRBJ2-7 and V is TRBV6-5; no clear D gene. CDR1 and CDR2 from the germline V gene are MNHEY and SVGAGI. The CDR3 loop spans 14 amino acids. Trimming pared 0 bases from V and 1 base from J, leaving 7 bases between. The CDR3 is CASSYSGMSYEQYF. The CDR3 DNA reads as TGTGCCAGCAGTTACTCCGGTATGTCCTACGAGCAGTACTTC.

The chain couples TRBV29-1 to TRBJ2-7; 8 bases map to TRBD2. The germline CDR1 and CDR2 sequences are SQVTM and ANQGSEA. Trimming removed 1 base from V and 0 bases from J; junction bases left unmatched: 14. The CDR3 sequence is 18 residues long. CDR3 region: CSVEGEPVGSGTSYEQYF. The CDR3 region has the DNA TGCAGCGTTGAAGGGGAACCGGTTGGTAGCGGGACCTCCTACGAGCAGTACTTC.

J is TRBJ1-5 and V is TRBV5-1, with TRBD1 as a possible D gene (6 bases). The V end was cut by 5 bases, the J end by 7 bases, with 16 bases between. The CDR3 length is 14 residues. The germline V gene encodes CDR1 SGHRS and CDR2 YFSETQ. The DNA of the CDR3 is TGCGCCAGCAGTCAAGGGGGTCTGGGGCAGCCCCAGCATTTT. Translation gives CASSQGGLGQPQHF.

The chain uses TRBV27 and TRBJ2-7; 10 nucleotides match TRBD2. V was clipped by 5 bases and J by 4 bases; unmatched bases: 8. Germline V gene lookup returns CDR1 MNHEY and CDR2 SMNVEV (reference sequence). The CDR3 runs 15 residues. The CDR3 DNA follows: TGTGCCAGCAGTGCCCGGACTAGCGGAACATACGAGCAGTACTTC. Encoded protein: CASSARTSGTYEQYF.

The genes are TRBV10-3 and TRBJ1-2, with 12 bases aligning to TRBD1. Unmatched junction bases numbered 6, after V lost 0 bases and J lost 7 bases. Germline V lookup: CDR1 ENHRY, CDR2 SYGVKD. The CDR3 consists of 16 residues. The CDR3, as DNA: TGTGCCATCAGTGAGTCATTGGGACAGGGGGCGCTTGGCTACACCTTC. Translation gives CAISESLGQGALGYTF.

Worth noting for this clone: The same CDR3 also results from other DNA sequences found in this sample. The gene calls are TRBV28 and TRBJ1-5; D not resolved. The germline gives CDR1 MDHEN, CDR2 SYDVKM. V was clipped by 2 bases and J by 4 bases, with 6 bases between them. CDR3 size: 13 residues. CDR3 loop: CASSLRDNQPQHF. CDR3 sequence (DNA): TGTGCCAGCAGTTTAAGGGATAATCAGCCCCAGCATTTT.

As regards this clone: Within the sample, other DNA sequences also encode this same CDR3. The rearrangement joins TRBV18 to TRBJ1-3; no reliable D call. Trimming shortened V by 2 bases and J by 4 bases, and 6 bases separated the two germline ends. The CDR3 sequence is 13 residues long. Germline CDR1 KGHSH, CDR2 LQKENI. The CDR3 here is CASSPGEGNTIYF. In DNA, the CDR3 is TGTGCCAGCTCACCAGGGGAGGGAAACACCATATATTTT.

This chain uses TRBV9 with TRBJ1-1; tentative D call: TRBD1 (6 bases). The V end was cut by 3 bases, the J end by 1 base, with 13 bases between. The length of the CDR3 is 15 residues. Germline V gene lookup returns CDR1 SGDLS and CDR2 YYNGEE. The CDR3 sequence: CASSATGIKNTEAFF. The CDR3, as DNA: TGTGCCAGCAGCGCCACAGGGATCAAGAACACTGAAGCTTTCTTT.

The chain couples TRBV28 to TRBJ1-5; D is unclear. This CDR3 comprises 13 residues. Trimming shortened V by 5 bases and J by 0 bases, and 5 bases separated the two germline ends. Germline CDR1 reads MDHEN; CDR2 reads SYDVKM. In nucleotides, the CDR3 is TGTGCCAGCAGTATAAATAGCAATCAGCCCCAGCATTTT. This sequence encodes CASSINSNQPQHF.